These 5 T cell receptor beta chains were all obtained from the same sample, sequenced in a study of blood T cell repertoires in COVID-19. Only in-frame clones appear in the TCRdb table, and some are missing; sequencing was by immunoSEQ multiplex PCR. The sample lists a few hundred thousand clones; 84% were seen once. Sample: PBMCs or T cells enriched from blood (not recorded which). Every receptor here comes from a woman aged 40 to 50 who had recovered from COVID-19.

In DNA, the CDR3 is TGTGCCAGCAGCCGACCCACAGGGTTCAGCGGGACCCAGTACTTC. Translating it yields CASSRPTGFSGTQYF. The chain has TRBV3-1 (or the pseudogene TRBV3-2) and TRBJ2-5, with D possibly TRBD1 on 6 matching bases. This CDR3 is built from 15 residues. The V gene's germline CDR1 is LGHDT and CDR2 YNNKEL (reference sequence). Trimming pared 4 bases from V and 7 bases from J, leaving 19 bases between.

The chain is built from TRBV28 and TRBJ2-4; D ambiguous. CDR3 length: 14 residues. V lost 6 bases and J lost 1, with 10 bases in between. Germline V gene data show CDR1 as MDHEN and CDR2 as SYDVKM. CDR3 amino acids: CASSTIWAKNIQYF. The CDR3 coding sequence is TGTGCCAGCAGCACAATCTGGGCCAAAAACATTCAGTACTTC.

The V and J genes are TRBV3-1 (or the pseudogene TRBV3-2) and TRBJ2-5, with TRBD2 matching 7 bases. This CDR3 has 18 residues. Germline values: CDR1 LGHDT, CDR2 YNNKEL (reference sequence). V gave up 2 bases and J gave up 5 bases; unmatched junction bases: 17. CDR3 nucleotide sequence: TGTGCCAGCAGCCAATTTTCAATAGCGGGCCCCCAGTCGGAGACCCAGTACTTC. The encoded protein is CASSQFSIAGPQSETQYF.

The rearrangement joins TRBV6-2 or TRBV6-3 to TRBJ2-1, with 9 positions matching TRBD2. CDR1 and CDR2 from the germline V gene are MNHEY and SVGEGT. The CDR3 length is 16 residues. V trimming: 5 bases; J trimming: 0 bases; junction bases outside the gene matches: 5. CDR3 loop: CASSNRLAASYNEQFF. CDR3 DNA: TGTGCCAGCAGTAACCGACTAGCGGCCTCCTACAATGAGCAGTTCTTC.

The V and J genes are TRBV28 and TRBJ2-3, with D maybe TRBD2 (6 bases). V was pared by 4 bases and J by 2 bases, with 10 bases between. The CDR3 loop spans 14 amino acids. Germline assignment: CDR1 MDHEN and CDR2 SYDVKM. This CDR3 reads CASSSGTVTDTQYF. The CDR3 region has the DNA TGTGCCAGCAGTTCCGGGACTGTCACAGATACGCAGTATTTT.